The clone carrying this T cell receptor (beta chain) was counted at least ten times. Its target is not known. The source of the sample is a study of early T cells in non-severe SARS-CoV-2 infection. About the study: Chains were unpaired, as sequencing was done on bulk RNA from unsorted whole blood. General study results and limits: The study's VDJdb matching favored anti-spike CD8 responses and missed private and CD4 specificities.

Trimming took 3 bases from V and 3 from J, leaving 16 bases between them. Germline V gene sequence: CDR1 SGDLS, CDR2 YYNGEE. The CDR3 totals 15 residues. TCRdb re-called the 5' RACE reads with MiXCR, one entry per CDR3 protein. The data show about 60,000 distinct CDR3 sequences, under 15% seen once. The receptor was isolated from an adult who was a healthcare worker with PCR-confirmed SARS-CoV-2 infection or an uninfected control (not recorded which). This chain links TRBV9 with TRBJ2-7; no firm D call. The sequencing sample was made of whole blood. CDR3 in amino acids: CASSASSTPLYEQYF. CDR3 DNA sequence: TGTGCCAGCAGCGCATCCAGCACACCGCTCTACGAGCAGTACTTC.